This T cell receptor (beta chain) originates from a study of blood T cell repertoires in COVID-19. Study background: T cells, B-cell-depleted T cells, or PBMCs provided the cDNA or gDNA that served as material.

Authors' data handling: Scientists estimated how many nucleated cells there were by amplifying reference gene primers. TCRdb's table, derived via immunoSEQ multiplex PCR, lists solely in-frame clones and lacks some. The V and J calls and clone size come from that table; D and trimming were worked out from the DNA. Here the sample spans approximately 230,000 clones, about 80% being singletons. CDR3 length equals 12 residues. Germline V lookup: CDR1 SGHAT, CDR2 FQNNGV. The V gene lost 2 bases and the J gene lost 7 bases, with 6 bases spanning the gap. This clonotype originated in a man at least 80 years old with acute or convalescent COVID-19. This chain connects TRBV11-2 to TRBJ2-1, with a weak D call TRBD2 (5 bases). Input material: peripheral blood. This CDR3 reads CASSLTRNEQFF. The CDR3 DNA follows: TGTGCCAGCAGCTTAACTAGAAATGAGCAGTTCTTC.